This T cell receptor (beta chain) comes out of a study of monozygotic twins with cystic fibrosis. Study-wide points: Unrelated CF individuals shared fewer identical clonotypes than monozygotic CF twins. In 13 of 16 pairs, V gene usage was closest to the co-twin's. Clonality was generally low (median around 0.01), higher in the most severe patients. In this small cohort, shared CDR3 numbers showed no association with age, concordance or disease severity.

Germline CDR1 and CDR2: MNHNS and SASEGT. V shed 6 bases and J shed 1 base, with 12 bases lying between them. There are 14 residues in the CDR3. Notes on this clone: Its specificity is unknown.

Assay: immunoSEQ multiplex PCR; the TCRdb copy retains only in-frame clones and omits some. This table holds fewer than 20,000 clones, nearly 98% found once. This chain connects TRBV6-1 to TRBJ2-5; the D is unclear. Input material: blood. The sequence was collected from a woman aged 30 to 39 with cystic fibrosis. As DNA, the CDR3 is TGTGCCAGCAGAGTGGGGAACAGCCAAGAGACCCAGTACTTC. It translates to CASRVGNSQETQYF.